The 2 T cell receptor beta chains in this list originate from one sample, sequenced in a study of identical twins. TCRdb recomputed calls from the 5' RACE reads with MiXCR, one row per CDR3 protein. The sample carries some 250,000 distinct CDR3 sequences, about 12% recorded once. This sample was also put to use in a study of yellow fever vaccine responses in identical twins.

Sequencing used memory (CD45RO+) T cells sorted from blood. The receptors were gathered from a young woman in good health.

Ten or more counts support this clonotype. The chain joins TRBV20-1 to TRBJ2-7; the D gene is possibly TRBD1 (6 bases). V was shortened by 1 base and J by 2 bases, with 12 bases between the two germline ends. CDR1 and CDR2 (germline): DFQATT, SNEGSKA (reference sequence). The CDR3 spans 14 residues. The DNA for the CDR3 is TGCAGTGCTAGAGGGACAGATTGGACCTACGAGCAGTACTTC. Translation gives CSARGTDWTYEQYF.

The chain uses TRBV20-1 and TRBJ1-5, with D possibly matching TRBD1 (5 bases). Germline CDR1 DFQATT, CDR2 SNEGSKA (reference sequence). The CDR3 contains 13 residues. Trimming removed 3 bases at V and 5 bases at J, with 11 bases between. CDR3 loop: CSASLGRDQPQHF. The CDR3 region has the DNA TGCAGTGCTAGTTTGGGCAGGGATCAGCCCCAGCATTTT.